This T cell receptor beta chain was sequenced in a study of shared clonotypes between healthy human individuals (dated by TCRdb to about 2020). Broadly, across the study: The cohort included three men and a couple of women between 18 and 49 years of age. For each donor, CD4 naive and CD4 memory were each given three plates, CD8 naive was given two plates, and CD8 memory was given one plate. The study deeply sequenced blood TCR repertoires of five healthy adults to estimate repertoire size and the extent of clonotype sharing between individuals. Between about 0.85 and 9.5 billion PBMCs per donor were obtained by leukapheresis. Different laboratories and diverse techniques were used to prepare libraries and sequence TCR repertoires, to increase sequencing depth and limit assay-specific biases. The paper's findings and limits, for the study overall: The small number of donors limited the genetic and exposure-history diversity represented. Pairwise subsampling led to the expectation that sequencing depth would affect the degree of clonotype sharing among donors. Compared with non-shared clonotypes, the clonotypes found in all four sorted-subset donors had higher generation probabilities. Rarefaction of sorted-subset datasets indicated incomplete sequencing despite the large sequencing depth. Sampling was restricted to blood, and TCR repertoires in tissues likely differ from the TCR repertoires found in blood. When a few donors were compared, the shared fraction of clonotypes was around 4.6% for naive CD4, about 4% for naive CD8, more than 2% for memory CD4, and roughly 0.43% for memory CD8. Larger estimated clonotype richness was generally found for naive subsets than for memory subsets.

Trimming takes 6 bases from V and 5 bases from J, and the germline ends sit 16 bases apart. For CDR1 and CDR2, the germline V gene lists SQVTM and ANQGSEA. The cysteine opens and the phenylalanine closes a CDR3 of 13 amino acids. Only CDR3 DNA remains: 39 bases, in frame from the first base. TCR CDR3 regions were amplified from genomic DNA by multiplex PCR using the deep immunoSEQ assay. For each cell subset, the extracted genomic DNA was distributed evenly across all wells of several immunoSEQ 96-well plates, and each plate served as one replicate. For sorted subsets, each replicate PCR was loaded with roughly 190 ng genomic DNA, equivalent to about 30,000 T cell genomes. Purified libraries were measured with a Qubit 3.0 fluorometer, size-checked on a Bioanalyzer 2100, and measured again with the KAPA Library Quantification kit. Every immunoSEQ 96-well plate was sequenced on a dedicated single-read 150-cycle Illumina NextSeq 550 flow cell. Concerning the study's data processing: Because only junctional sequences without quality scores were contained in the immunoSEQ output, filtering matching that applied to full-length reads could not be performed. To assign V/J genes and CDR3, sequences were annotated against IMGT germline references using PyIR, a Python wrapper for IgBLAST v1.9. Any read was removed if the V/J assignment was weak (E-value above 1e-6), the CDR3 was missing, or the read contained stop codons, out-of-frame junctions, or ambiguous translated residues. A V3J clonotype was defined by an identical inferred V gene, J gene, and CDR3 amino acid sequence. To compute the percentage overlap between repertoires, the number of shared unique clonotypes was divided by the size of the smaller repertoire. RTK rarefaction, the Chao1 estimator, and Recon v2.1 estimates of unobserved clonotypes were used to assess repertoire richness. Generation probabilities for all TCRbeta clonotypes obtained by the gDNA method from a few donors were computed using OLGA. The source is immuneACCESS, and TCRdb retained only in-frame sequences with V and J called. Part of the clones is not carried over; for the studies checked, unresolved V genes explain less than half of this, and the remainder is unexplained. V and J calls and clone size come straight from that table; D and trimming were deduced from the DNA. This sample has about 2.3 million clones in its table, and approximately 93% of those were observed once. The ten top clones hold under 0.45% of the sample.

The donors were healthy, HIV-negative adults who had no recently reported acute infections or vaccinations. All donors were Caucasian adults living in Nashville, Tennessee, USA. CD4+ T cells were enriched by magnetic negative selection; naive cells were then positively selected on CD45RA, and the negative fraction formed the memory subset. Blood was collected by leukapheresis, and PBMCs were isolated by Ficoll-Histopaque density gradient centrifugation and then cryopreserved in liquid nitrogen vapor phase. Purity and quantity of every magnetically sorted T cell population were checked by analytical flow cytometry. Genomic DNA was isolated from every sorted fraction and measured by UV absorbance on a Nanodrop 2000c. A remark on this clone: Its antigen is unknown. No base quality information exists; no much larger clone differs at one position.

The TCR was taken from a man between 18 and 35 years old in good health. Some clones in this sample may be carry-over from other donors' samples. Source material: naive CD4+ T cells from PBMCs. The cell subset or site label, read with the paper, signifies: CD45RA+ positively selected. In this chain, TRBV29-1 is recombined with TRBJ2-5, and possibly TRBD1, on 6 matching bases. Read as DNA, the sequence is TGCAGCGTCACGAGGGGGAGTGGGGAGACCCAGTACTTC. Its product reads: CSVTRGSGETQYF.